This T cell receptor (beta chain) originates from a study of shared clonotypes between healthy human individuals. At the level of the study: A couple of women and a few men aged 18 to 49 made up the donors.

Study results and limitations: Blood was the only sampled material, and tissue repertoires likely differ.

A remark on this clone: Antigen specificity is unknown. Other nucleotide sequences from this sample produce the same CDR3.

Assay: immunoSEQ multiplex PCR; the TCRdb copy retains only in-frame clones and omits some. The table has over a million clones, roughly 97% seen once; the top ten hold roughly 1.1%. Germline V CDR1 and CDR2: LNHDA, SQIVND (reference sequence). The V and J ends lost 3 bases and 5 bases respectively, with 4 bases between them. The CDR3 contains 11 residues. Sequenced material: naive CD4+ T cells sorted from blood. As to subset: CD45RA+ positively selected. The receptor was isolated from a man aged 25-45 years in good health. This chain uses TRBV19 with TRBJ2-5; D gene unclear. The CDR3 bases are TGTGCCAGTAGTATTAGGGAGACCCAGTACTTC. This sequence encodes CASSIRETQYF.